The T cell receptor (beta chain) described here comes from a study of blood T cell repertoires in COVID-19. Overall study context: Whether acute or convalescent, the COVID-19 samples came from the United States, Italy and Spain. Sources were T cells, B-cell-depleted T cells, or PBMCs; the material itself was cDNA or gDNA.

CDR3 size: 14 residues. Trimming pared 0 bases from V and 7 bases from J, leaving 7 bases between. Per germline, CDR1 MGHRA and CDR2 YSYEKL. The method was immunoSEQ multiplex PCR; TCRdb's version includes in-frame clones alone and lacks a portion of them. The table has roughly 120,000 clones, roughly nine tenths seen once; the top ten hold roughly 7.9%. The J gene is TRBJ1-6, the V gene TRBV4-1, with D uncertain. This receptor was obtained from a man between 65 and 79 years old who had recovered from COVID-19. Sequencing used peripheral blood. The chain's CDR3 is CASSQEGGNSPLHF. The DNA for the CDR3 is TGCGCCAGCAGCCAAGAAGGCGGGAATTCACCCCTCCACTTT.